The source of this TCR beta chain is a study of identical twins. Of note for this clonotype: Its antigen is unidentified.

General study results and limits: A lower insertion count was a feature of abundant cord blood beta clonotypes, with no such feature in memory repertoires. Beta out-of-frame twin sharing showed a weaker excess.

A universal primer site came from template switching; cDNA carried unique molecular identifiers. TCRdb re-called the 5' RACE reads through MiXCR, storing one row per CDR3 protein. The sample comprises a few hundred thousand distinct CDR3 sequences, roughly 12% of which are singletons, and 7.2% rests with the top ten. These same records also appear under a second study, on yellow fever vaccine responses in identical twins. That work adds: Among the twins, the vaccine T cell response reportedly seemed partly convergent and partly personalized.

Sequenced material: CD8+ T cells sorted from blood. This clonotype was obtained from a young woman in good health.

The CDR3 sequence is CASSRHWGPRDTEAFF. The CDR3 nucleotides are TGTGCCAGCAGCCGACACTGGGGTCCTAGGGACACTGAAGCTTTCTTT. V is TRBV14 and J is TRBJ1-1; D remains ambiguous. With 4 bases removed from V and 3 bases from J, the gap between germline ends came to 18 bases. The CDR3 totals 16 residues. Germline lookup yields CDR1 SGHDN and CDR2 FVKESK.